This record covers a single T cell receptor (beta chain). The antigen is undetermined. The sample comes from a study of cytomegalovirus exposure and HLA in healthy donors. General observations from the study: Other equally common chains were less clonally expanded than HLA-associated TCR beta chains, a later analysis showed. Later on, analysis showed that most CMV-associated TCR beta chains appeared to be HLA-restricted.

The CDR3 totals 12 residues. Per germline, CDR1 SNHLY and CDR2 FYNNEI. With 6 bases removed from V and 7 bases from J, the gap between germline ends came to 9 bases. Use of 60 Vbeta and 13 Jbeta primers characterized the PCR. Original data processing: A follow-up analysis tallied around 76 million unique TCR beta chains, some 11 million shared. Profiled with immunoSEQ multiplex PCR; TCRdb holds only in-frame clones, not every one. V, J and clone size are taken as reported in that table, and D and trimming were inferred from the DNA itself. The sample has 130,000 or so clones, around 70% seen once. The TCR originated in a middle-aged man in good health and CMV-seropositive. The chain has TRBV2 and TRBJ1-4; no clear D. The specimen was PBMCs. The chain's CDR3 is CASRASGEKLFF. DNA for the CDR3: TGTGCCAGCAGAGCATCGGGTGAAAAACTGTTTTTT.